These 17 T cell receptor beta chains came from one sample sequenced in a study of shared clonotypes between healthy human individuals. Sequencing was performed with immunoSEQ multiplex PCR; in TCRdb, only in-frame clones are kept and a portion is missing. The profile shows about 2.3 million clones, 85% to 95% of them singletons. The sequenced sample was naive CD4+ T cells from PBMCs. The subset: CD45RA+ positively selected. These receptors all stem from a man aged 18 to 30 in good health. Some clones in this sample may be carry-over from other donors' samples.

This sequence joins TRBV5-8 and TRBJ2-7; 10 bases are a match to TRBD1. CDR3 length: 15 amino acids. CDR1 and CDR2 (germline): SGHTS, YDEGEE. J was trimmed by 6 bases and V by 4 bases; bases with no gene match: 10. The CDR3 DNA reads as TGTGCCAGCAGCCTAGCAGACAGGGGGCCGGGCGAGCAGTACTTC. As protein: CASSLADRGPGEQYF.

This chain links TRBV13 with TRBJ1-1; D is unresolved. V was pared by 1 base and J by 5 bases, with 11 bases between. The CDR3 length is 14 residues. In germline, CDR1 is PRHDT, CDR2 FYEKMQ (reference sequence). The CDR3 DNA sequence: TGTGCCAGCAGCTTAGATCCGCCTGGGACTGAAGCTTTCTTT. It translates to CASSLDPPGTEAFF.

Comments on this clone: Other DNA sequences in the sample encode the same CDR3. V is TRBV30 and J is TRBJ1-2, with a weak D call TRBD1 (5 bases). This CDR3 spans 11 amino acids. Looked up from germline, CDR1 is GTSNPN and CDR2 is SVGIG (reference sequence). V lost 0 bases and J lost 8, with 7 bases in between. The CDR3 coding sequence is TGTGCCTGGAGTGTTCGGGGGGGCTACACCTTC. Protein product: CAWSVRGGYTF.

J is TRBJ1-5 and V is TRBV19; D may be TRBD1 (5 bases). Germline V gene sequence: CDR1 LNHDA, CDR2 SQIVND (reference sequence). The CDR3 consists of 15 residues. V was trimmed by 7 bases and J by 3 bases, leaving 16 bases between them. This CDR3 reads CASKFTSGSNQPQHF. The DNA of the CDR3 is TGTGCCAGTAAATTCACGTCAGGGTCCAATCAGCCCCAGCATTTT.

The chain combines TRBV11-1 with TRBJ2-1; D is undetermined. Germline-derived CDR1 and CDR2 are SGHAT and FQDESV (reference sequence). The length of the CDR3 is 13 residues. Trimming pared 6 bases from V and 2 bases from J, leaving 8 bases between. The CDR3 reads CASSLDPYNEQFF. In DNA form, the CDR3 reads TGTGCCAGCAGTTTGGATCCCTACAATGAGCAGTTCTTC.

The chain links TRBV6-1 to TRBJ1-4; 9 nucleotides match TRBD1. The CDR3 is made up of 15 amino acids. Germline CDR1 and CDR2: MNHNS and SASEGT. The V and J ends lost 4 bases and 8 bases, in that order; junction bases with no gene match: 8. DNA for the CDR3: TGTGCCAGCAGTGCGATAGCGGACAGGGGAGAAAAACTGTTTTTT. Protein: CASSAIADRGEKLFF.

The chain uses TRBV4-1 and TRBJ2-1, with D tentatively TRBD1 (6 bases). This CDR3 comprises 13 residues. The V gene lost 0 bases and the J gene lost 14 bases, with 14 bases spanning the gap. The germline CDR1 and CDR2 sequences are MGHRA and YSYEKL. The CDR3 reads CASSQDPGQFKFF. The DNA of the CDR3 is TGCGCCAGCAGCCAAGACCCCGGACAGTTTAAGTTCTTC.

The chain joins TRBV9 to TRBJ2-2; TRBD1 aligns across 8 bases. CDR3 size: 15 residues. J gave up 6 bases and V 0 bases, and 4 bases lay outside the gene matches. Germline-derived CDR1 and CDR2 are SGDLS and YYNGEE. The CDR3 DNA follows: TGTGCCAGCAGCGTAGTACAGGGGGACTCCGGGGAGCTGTTTTTT. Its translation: CASSVVQGDSGELFF.

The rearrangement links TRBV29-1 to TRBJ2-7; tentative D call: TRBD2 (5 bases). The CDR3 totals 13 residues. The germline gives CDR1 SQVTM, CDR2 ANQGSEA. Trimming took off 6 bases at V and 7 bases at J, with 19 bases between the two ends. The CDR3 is CSVSGGRGVEQYF. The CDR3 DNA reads TGCAGCGTATCAGGAGGTCGGGGTGTGGAGCAGTACTTC.

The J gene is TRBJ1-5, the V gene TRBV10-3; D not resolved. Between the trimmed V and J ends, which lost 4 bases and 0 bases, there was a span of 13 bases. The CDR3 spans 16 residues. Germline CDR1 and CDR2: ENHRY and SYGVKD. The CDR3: CAISANRADSNQPQHF. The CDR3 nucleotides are TGTGCCATCAGTGCTAATCGGGCAGATAGCAATCAGCCCCAGCATTTT.

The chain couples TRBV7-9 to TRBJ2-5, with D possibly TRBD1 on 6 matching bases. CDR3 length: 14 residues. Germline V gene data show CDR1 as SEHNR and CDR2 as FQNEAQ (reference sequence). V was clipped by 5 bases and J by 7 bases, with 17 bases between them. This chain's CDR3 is CASSPGVGWGTQYF. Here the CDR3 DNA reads TGTGCCAGCAGCCCAGGGGTGGGGTGGGGGACCCAGTACTTC. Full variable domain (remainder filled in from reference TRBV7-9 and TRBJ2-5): DTGVSQNPRHKITKRGQNVTFRCDPISEHNRLYWYRQTLGQGPEFLTYFQNEAQLEKSRLLSDRFSAERPKGSFSTLEIQRTEQGDSAMYLCASSPGVGWGTQYFGPGTRLLVL.

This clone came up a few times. The CDR3 loop reads CASSVYTGELFF. CDR3 bases: TGTGCCAGCAGTGTATACACCGGGGAGCTGTTTTTT. The chain recombines TRBV2 with TRBJ2-2; D is ambiguous. The germline gives CDR1 SNHLY, CDR2 FYNNEI. V was trimmed by 4 bases and J by 3 bases, leaving 3 bases between them. The CDR3 has 12 amino acids.

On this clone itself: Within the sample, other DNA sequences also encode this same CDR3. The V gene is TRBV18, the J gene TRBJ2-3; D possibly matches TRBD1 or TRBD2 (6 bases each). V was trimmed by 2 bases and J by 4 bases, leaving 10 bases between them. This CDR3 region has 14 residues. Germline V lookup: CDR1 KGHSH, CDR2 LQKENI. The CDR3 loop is CASSPRGVPDTQYF. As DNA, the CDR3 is TGTGCCAGCTCACCAAGGGGGGTCCCAGATACGCAGTATTTT.

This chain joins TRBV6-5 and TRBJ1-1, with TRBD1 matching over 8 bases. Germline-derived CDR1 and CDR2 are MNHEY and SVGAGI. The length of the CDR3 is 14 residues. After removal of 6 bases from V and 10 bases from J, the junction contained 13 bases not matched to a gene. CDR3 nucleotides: TGTGCCAGCAGGAGGGGACAGGCGTTTCTTGGAGCTTTCTTT. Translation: CASRRGQAFLGAFF.

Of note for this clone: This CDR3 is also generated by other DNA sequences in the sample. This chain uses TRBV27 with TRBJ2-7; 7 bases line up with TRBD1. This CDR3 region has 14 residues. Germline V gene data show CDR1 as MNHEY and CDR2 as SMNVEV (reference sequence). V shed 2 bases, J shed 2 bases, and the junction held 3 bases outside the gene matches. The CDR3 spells CASSLNRGPYEQYF. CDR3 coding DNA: TGTGCCAGCAGTTTAAACAGGGGCCCCTACGAGCAGTACTTC.

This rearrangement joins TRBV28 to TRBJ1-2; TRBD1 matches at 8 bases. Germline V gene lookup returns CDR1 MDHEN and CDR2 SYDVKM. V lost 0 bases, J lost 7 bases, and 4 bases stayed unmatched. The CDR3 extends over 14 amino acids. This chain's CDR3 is CASSLWDRVGGYTF. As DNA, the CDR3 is TGTGCCAGCAGTTTATGGGACAGGGTGGGTGGCTACACCTTC.

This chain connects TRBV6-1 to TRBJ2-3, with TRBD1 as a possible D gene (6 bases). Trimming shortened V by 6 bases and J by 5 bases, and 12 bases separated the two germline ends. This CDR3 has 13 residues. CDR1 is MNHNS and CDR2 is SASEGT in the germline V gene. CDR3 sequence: CASRRQEVDTQYF. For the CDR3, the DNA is TGTGCCAGCAGACGACAGGAGGTAGATACGCAGTATTTT.